The 11 T cell receptor beta chains presented below share a single source sample, sequenced in a study of low-dose radiotherapy and immunotherapy resistance in tumors. TRAV- and TRBV-specific primers primed first-strand cDNA, covering alpha and beta chains. TCRs were amplified for roughly 20 PCR cycles with a constant-region primer and V-primer adapter. TCRdb re-derived calls from the reads in MiXCR, one entry per CDR3 protein. This sample carries roughly 11,000 distinct CDR3 sequences, around three fifths of them seen once, and the ten largest clones take 12%. These receptors all stem from a human donor with advanced metastatic prostate, ovarian, gallbladder or colorectal cancer (not recorded which). This table probably holds off-target reads from a library built for another chain.

The V gene is TRBV11-2, the J gene TRBJ2-7; D gene unclear. CDR3 size: 12 residues. Germline-derived CDR1 and CDR2 are SGHAT and FQNNGV. Deletions cut 5 bases from V and 10 bases from J, with 15 bases between. The CDR3 here is CASSEDRAGQYF. In DNA, the CDR3 is TGTGCCAGCAGCGAGGACCGGGCAGGACAGTACTTC.

This chain links TRBV7-2 with TRBJ2-7; 13 bases are shared with TRBD2. This CDR3 has 14 residues. Germline values: CDR1 SGHTA, CDR2 FQGNSA. Trimming took 8 bases from V and 3 from J; bases not matched to a gene: 4. The DNA of the CDR3 is TGTGCCAGCCGAAGGACTAGCGGGGGCTACGAGCAGTACTTC. It encodes CASRRTSGGYEQYF.

This chain uses TRBV19 with TRBJ1-1; 12 nucleotides align to TRBD1. This CDR3 is 18 amino acids long. The V gene's germline CDR1 is LNHDA and CDR2 SQIVND (reference sequence). The J segment lost 2 bases and the V segment lost 4 bases, leaving 11 bases of the junction unmatched. The CDR3 DNA reads as TGTGCCAGTAGTACTACTCCGGGACAGGGGGCGATTAACACTGAAGCTTTCTTT. Protein product: CASSTTPGQGAINTEAFF. Full variable domain (rest looked up from reference TRBV19 and TRBJ1-1): DGGITQSPKYLFRKEGQNVTLSCEQNLNHDAMYWYRQDPGQGLRLIYYSQIVNDFQKGDIAEGYSVSREKKESFPLTVTSAQKNPTAFYLCASSTTPGQGAINTEAFFGQGTRLTVV.

V is TRBV7-2 and J is TRBJ1-2; D is ambiguous. V was pared by 5 bases and J by 4 bases, with 17 bases between. The CDR3 totals 15 residues. CDR1 is SGHTA, CDR2 FQGNSA, per germline. DNA of the CDR3: TGTGCCAGCAGCCTAGATAGGGCCCTTTCCTATGGCTACACCTTC. The encoded protein is CASSLDRALSYGYTF. The full variable domain, in which reference TRBV7-2 and TRBJ1-2 provide the parts outside the CDR3, is GAGVSQSPSNKVTEKGKDVELRCDPISGHTALYWYRQSLGQGLEFLIYFQGNSAPDKSGLPSDRFSAERTGGSVSTLTIQRTQQEDSAVYLCASSLDRALSYGYTFGSGTRLTVV.

The sample holds one count of this clonotype. This sequence joins TRBV11-2 and TRBJ1-1; D not certain. CDR1 SGHAT and CDR2 FQNNGV come from the germline V gene. The CDR3 runs 16 residues. Trimming took 2 bases from V and 5 from J, leaving 18 bases between them. For the CDR3, the DNA is TGTGCCAGCAGCTTACAGGACGGAGCATTCGGAACTGAAGCTTTCTTT. Its translation is CASSLQDGAFGTEAFF.

The chain employs TRBV28 and TRBJ2-2, with 9 bases lining up with TRBD1. The CDR3 has 22 residues. Per germline, CDR1 MDHEN and CDR2 SYDVKM. V lost 3 bases and J lost 0; bases outside the gene matches: 20. The CDR3 loop is CASSFTRRGTGPSRANTGELFF. In nucleotides, the CDR3 is TGTGCCAGCAGTTTTACCCGGAGAGGGACAGGGCCTTCCCGAGCGAACACCGGGGAGCTGTTTTTT. Complete variable domain (other parts from reference TRBV28 and TRBJ2-2): DVKVTQSSRYLVKRTGEKVFLECVQDMDHENMFWYRQDPGLGLRLIYFSYDVKMKEKGDIPEGYSVSREKKERFSLILESASTNQTSMYLCASSFTRRGTGPSRANTGELFFGEGSRLTVL.

CDR3: CSVGTGPGQPQHF. CDR3 DNA: TGCAGCGTGGGGACAGGGCCCGGTCAGCCCCAGCATTTT. The chain couples TRBV29-1 to TRBJ1-5; TRBD1 matches at 9 bases. After removal of 6 bases from V and 6 bases from J, the junction contained 6 bases not matched to a gene. The germline V gene encodes CDR1 SQVTM and CDR2 ANQGSEA. CDR3 length equals 13 residues.

This clonotype was picked up a small number of times. The V call is TRBV5-4, the J call TRBJ2-7; 10 nucleotides line up with TRBD2. The germline V gene has CDR1 SGHNT and CDR2 YYREEE (reference sequence). V trimming: 4 bases; J trimming: 4 bases; junction bases outside the gene matches: 2. The CDR3 contains 13 residues. CDR3: CASSLAGVYEQYF. The CDR3 nucleotides read TGTGCCAGCAGCCTAGCGGGAGTGTACGAGCAGTACTTC.

This clonotype was picked up one time. The rearrangement uses TRBV27 and TRBJ1-4; TRBD1 might be the D (5 bases). V lost 11 bases, J lost 0 bases, and 13 bases lay in between. This CDR3 has 14 amino acids. Germline CDR1 and CDR2: MNHEY and SMNVEV (reference sequence). The CDR3 bases are TGTGCCGCTGGGGGATGGGCAACTAATGAAAAACTGTTTTTT. Its translation: CAAGGWATNEKLFF.

V is TRBV12-3 or TRBV12-4 and J is TRBJ2-2; D ambiguous. This CDR3 is 15 amino acids long. Trimming left V 3 bases short and J 0 bases short, with 8 bases between. Written as DNA, the CDR3 is TGTGCCAGCAGTTTTCTGGCAGCGAACACCGGGGAGCTGTTTTTT. Residues: CASSFLAANTGELFF.

This clonotype has a single count. The V and J genes are TRBV6-6 and TRBJ2-3; no clear D gene. Per germline, CDR1 MNHNY and CDR2 SVGAGI (reference sequence). Trimming took off 1 base at V and 4 bases at J, with 24 bases between the two ends. The CDR3 is 19 residues long. The CDR3 here is CASSYLDVGRTVYSDTQYF. The CDR3 DNA reads as TGTGCCAGCAGTTACTTAGATGTCGGTCGGACGGTATACTCAGATACGCAGTATTTT.